These 11 T cell receptor beta chains were all obtained from the same sample, sequenced in a study of T-cell memory formation after mild COVID-19. TCRdb redid the calling of the 5' RACE reads with MiXCR, one entry per CDR3 protein. This table holds more than 450,000 distinct CDR3 sequences, 18% found once. Sequencing was carried out using PBMCs or a T cell subset sorted from them (not recorded which). Every receptor here comes from an adult woman who had mild COVID-19 (a few samples of this study predate the infection). Cell type and time point are not known.

The chain carries TRBV7-9 and TRBJ2-5; 7 nucleotides match TRBD2. J gave up 4 bases and V 5 bases, and 13 bases lay outside the gene matches. This CDR3 contains 16 residues. Germline V gives CDR1 SEHNR, CDR2 FQNEAQ (reference sequence). CDR3 sequence: CASSGTRRGSLETQYF. DNA for the CDR3: TGTGCCAGCAGCGGGACCCGGCGGGGGTCGTTAGAGACCCAGTACTTC.

The genes are TRBV7-3 and TRBJ2-1; no definite D call. V lost 4 bases and J lost 6, with 10 bases in between. This CDR3 has 13 amino acids. Germline V gene data show CDR1 as SGHTA and CDR2 as FQGTGA. This CDR3 reads CASSSRSANEQFF. CDR3 DNA: TGTGCCAGCAGCTCTCGGTCTGCCAATGAGCAGTTCTTC.

V usage is TRBV12-3 or TRBV12-4 and J usage is TRBJ2-7; no reliable D call. This CDR3 contains 13 residues. V lost 5 bases to trimming and J lost 2 bases, with 10 bases between them. This CDR3 reads CASSKRSAYEQYF. The CDR3 DNA sequence: TGTGCCAGCAGTAAACGGTCCGCCTACGAGCAGTACTTC.

V is TRBV29-1 and J is TRBJ1-1; the D gene is possibly TRBD1 (5 bases). V lost 8 bases and J 2 bases, leaving 15 bases between the germline ends. The CDR3 loop spans 13 amino acids. Germline values: CDR1 SQVTM, CDR2 ANQGSEA. CDR3 bases: TGCAGCCCCGTGGGGACTTCCAACACTGAAGCTTTCTTT. This codes for CSPVGTSNTEAFF.

The chain combines TRBV15 with TRBJ1-5; TRBD1 aligns across 7 bases. There are 18 residues in the CDR3. Losses at the gene ends were 4 bases for V and 6 bases for J; bases not matched to a gene: 18. Germline CDR1 reads LNHNV; CDR2 reads YYDKDF (reference sequence). CDR3 sequence: CATSTKRGTVREGQPQHF. DNA of the CDR3: TGTGCCACCAGCACAAAACGTGGGACAGTTAGAGAGGGTCAGCCCCAGCATTTT.

There are a few counts of this clonotype. The CDR3 spells CSARASGGNTIYF. CDR3 DNA: TGCAGTGCTAGAGCCTCGGGGGGAAACACCATATATTTT. The genes are TRBV20-1 and TRBJ1-3, with D unclear. CDR3 length: 13 amino acids. V was shortened by 1 base and J by 4 bases, with 8 bases between the two germline ends. CDR1 is DFQATT and CDR2 is SNEGSKA in the germline V gene (reference sequence).

This clonotype was seen only a few times. The chain recombines TRBV30 with TRBJ2-7; D may match TRBD1 or TRBD2 (5 bases each). The ends were cut back, 2 bases at V and 4 bases at J, with 15 bases in the middle. The CDR3 sequence is 14 residues long. From germline, CDR1 is GTSNPN and CDR2 SVGIG (reference sequence). The CDR3 DNA follows: TGTGCCTGGAGTCCGACCGGGACCTTTTACGAGCAGTACTTC. It translates to CAWSPTGTFYEQYF.

This clonotype was found a few times. The chain recombines TRBV12-3 or TRBV12-4 with TRBJ2-3; 7 bases match TRBD1. V lost 6 bases and J lost 13; bases outside the gene matches: 7. This CDR3 contains 11 residues. The CDR3, as DNA: TGTGCCAGCAGCCGGGACAGAGAGGAGTATTTT. It yields the protein CASSRDREEYF.

The V gene is TRBV12-3 or TRBV12-4, the J gene TRBJ2-5; tentatively, D is TRBD2 (5 bases). V was shortened by 5 bases and J by 4 bases, with 23 bases between the two germline ends. This CDR3 is built from 17 residues. The CDR3 loop reads CASSPGKGPSYRETQYF. Written as DNA, the CDR3 is TGTGCCAGCAGTCCCGGGAAGGGCCCCAGTTACCGAGAGACCCAGTACTTC.

This sequence joins TRBV12-3 or TRBV12-4 and TRBJ2-7; the D is unclear. V gave up 8 bases and J gave up 5 bases, with 10 bases separating them. The CDR3 has 11 residues. CDR3 bases: TGTGCCAGCGCCAGGTCTGACGAGCAGTACTTC. Protein product: CASARSDEQYF.

In DNA form, the CDR3 reads TGTGCCAGCAGTTTAAGGCAGGGGGGTTTTTACGAGCAGTACTTC. The encoded protein is CASSLRQGGFYEQYF. The genes are TRBV27 and TRBJ2-7; D might be TRBD1 (7 bases). The CDR3 runs to 15 residues. Per germline, CDR1 MNHEY and CDR2 SMNVEV (reference sequence). Trimming removed 2 bases from V and 4 bases from J, with 15 bases in between.